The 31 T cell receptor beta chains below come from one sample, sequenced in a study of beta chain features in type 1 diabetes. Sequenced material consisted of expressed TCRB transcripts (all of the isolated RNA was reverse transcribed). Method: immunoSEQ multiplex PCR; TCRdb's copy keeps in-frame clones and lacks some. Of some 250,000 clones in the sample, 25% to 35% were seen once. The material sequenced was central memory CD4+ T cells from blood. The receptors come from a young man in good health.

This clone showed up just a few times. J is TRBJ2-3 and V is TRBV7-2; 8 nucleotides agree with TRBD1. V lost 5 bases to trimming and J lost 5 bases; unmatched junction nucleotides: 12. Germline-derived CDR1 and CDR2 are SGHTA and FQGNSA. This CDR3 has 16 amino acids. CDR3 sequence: CASSPGTGSRGDTQYF. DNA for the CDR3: TGTGCCAGCAGCCCCGGGACAGGCTCCCGCGGAGATACGCAGTATTTT. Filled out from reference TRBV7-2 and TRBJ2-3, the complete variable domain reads GAGVSQSPSNKVTEKGKDVELRCDPISGHTALYWYRQSLGQGLEFLIYFQGNSAPDKSGLPSDRFSAERTGGSVSTLTIQRTQQEDSAVYLCASSPGTGSRGDTQYFGPGTRLTVL.

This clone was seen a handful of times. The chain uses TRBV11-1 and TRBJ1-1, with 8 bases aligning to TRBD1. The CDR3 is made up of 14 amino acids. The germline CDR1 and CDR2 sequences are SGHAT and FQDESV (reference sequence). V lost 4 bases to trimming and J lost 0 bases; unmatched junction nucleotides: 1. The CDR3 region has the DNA TGTGCCAGCAGCTGGGGACAGGTGAACACTGAAGCTTTCTTT. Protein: CASSWGQVNTEAFF.

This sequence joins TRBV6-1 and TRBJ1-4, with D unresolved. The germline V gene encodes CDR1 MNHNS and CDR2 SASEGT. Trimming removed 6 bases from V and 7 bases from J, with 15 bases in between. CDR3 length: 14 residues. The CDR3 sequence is CASSRAESSEKLFF. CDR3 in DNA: TGTGCCAGCAGCCGTGCGGAAAGTTCTGAAAAACTGTTTTTT.

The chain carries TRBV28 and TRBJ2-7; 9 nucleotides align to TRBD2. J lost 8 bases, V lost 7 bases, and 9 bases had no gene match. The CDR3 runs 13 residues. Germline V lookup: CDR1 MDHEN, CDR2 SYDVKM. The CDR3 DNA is TGTGCCAGCACGGGTTGGGCTAGCGGGAAGCAGTACTTC. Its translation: CASTGWASGKQYF.

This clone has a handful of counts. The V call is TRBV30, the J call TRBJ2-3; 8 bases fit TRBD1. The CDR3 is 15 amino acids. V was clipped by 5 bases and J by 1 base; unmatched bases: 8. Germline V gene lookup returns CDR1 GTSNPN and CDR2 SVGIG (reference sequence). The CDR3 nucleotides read TGTGCCTGGGGACAGAAGACAGGGGGCACAGATACGCAGTATTTT. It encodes CAWGQKTGGTDTQYF.

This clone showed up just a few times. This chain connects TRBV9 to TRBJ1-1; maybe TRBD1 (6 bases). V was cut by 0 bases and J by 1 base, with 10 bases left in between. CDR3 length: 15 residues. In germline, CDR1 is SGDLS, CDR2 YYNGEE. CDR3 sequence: CASSVAPGQNTEAFF. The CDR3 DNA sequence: TGTGCCAGCAGCGTAGCGCCGGGACAGAACACTGAAGCTTTCTTT.

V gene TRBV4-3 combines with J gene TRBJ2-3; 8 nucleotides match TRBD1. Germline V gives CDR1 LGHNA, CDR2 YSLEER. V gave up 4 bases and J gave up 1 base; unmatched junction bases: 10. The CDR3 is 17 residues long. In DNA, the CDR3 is TGCGCCAGCAGCCGCCTACCGACGGACAGGGGCACAGATACGCAGTATTTT. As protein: CASSRLPTDRGTDTQYF.

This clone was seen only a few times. The CDR3 spells CASSLRLAGIYNEQFF. In DNA, the CDR3 is TGTGCCAGCAGCCTTAGACTAGCGGGGATCTACAATGAGCAGTTCTTC. The chain recombines TRBV5-4 with TRBJ2-1; 11 bases fit TRBD2. CDR1 and CDR2 (germline): SGHNT, YYREEE (reference sequence). The CDR3 has 16 amino acids. The V and J ends lost 4 bases and 3 bases, in that order; junction bases with no gene match: 6.

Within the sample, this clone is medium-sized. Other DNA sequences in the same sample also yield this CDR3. The CDR3, as DNA: TGTGCCAGCAGCTTGGGCCTCAATCAGCCCCAGCATTTT. Amino acid sequence: CASSLGLNQPQHF. The chain uses TRBV7-2 and TRBJ1-5; D not certain. Trimming cost V 3 bases and J 3 bases, with 6 bases left between them. This CDR3 spans 13 amino acids. Germline V gives CDR1 SGHTA, CDR2 FQGNSA.

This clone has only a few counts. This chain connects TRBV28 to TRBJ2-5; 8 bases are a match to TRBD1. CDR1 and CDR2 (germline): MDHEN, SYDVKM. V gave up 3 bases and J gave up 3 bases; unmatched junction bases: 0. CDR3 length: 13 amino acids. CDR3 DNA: TGTGCCAGCAGTTTGGGACAGGAAGAGACCCAGTACTTC. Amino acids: CASSLGQEETQYF. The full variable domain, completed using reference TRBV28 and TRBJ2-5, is DVKVTQSSRYLVKRTGEKVFLECVQDMDHENMFWYRQDPGLGLRLIYFSYDVKMKEKGDIPEGYSVSREKKERFSLILESASTNQTSMYLCASSLGQEETQYFGPGTRLLVL.

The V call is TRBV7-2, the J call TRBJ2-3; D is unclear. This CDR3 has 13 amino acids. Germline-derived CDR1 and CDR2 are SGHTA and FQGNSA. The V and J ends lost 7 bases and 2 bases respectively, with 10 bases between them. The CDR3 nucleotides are TGTGCCAGCATCTGGACCACCACAGATACGCAGTATTTT. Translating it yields CASIWTTTDTQYF.

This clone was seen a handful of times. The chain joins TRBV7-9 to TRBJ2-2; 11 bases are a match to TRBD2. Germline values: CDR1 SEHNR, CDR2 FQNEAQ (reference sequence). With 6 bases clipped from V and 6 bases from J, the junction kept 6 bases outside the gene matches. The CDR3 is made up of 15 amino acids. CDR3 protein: CASRTSGRSSGELFF. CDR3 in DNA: TGTGCCAGCAGAACTAGCGGGAGATCTTCCGGGGAGCTGTTTTTT.

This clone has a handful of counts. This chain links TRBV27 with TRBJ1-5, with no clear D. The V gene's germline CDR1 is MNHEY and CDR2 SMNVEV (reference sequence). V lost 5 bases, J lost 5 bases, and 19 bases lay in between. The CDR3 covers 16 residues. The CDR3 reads CASSPTYGVRDQPQHF. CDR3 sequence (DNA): TGTGCCAGCAGTCCCACCTACGGGGTACGCGATCAGCCCCAGCATTTT.

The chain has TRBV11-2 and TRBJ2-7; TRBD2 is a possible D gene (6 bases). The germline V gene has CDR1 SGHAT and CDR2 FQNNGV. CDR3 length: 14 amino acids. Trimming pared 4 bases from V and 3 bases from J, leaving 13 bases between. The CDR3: CASSSGTPVYEQYF. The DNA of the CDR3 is TGTGCCAGCAGCTCCGGGACTCCAGTCTACGAGCAGTACTTC.

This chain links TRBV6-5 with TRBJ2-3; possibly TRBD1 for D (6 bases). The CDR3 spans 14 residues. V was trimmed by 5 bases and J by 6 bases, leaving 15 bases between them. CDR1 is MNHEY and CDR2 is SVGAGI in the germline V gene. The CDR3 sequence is CASSLRGAEDTQYF. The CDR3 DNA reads TGTGCCAGCAGTCTCAGGGGCGCCGAGGATACGCAGTATTTT.

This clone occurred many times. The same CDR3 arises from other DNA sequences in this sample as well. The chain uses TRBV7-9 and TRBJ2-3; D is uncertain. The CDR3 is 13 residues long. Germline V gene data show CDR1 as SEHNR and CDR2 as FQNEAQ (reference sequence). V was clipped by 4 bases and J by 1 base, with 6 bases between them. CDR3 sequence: CASSYSGTDTQYF. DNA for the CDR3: TGTGCCAGCAGCTACTCCGGCACAGATACGCAGTATTTT.

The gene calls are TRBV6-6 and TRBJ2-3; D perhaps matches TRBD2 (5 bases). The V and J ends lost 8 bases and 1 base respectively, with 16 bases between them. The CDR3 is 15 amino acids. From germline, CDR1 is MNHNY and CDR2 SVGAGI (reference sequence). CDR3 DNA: TGTGCCAGCTGCGGTGCGGACTCCTGCACAGATACGCAGTATTTT. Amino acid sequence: CASCGADSCTDTQYF.

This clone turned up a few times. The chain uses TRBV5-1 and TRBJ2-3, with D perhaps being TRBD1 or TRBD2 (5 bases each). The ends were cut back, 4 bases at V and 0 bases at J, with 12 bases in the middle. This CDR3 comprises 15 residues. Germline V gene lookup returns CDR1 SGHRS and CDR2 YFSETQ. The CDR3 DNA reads TGCGCCAGCAGCATGGGGACGGCTAGCACAGATACGCAGTATTTT. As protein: CASSMGTASTDTQYF.

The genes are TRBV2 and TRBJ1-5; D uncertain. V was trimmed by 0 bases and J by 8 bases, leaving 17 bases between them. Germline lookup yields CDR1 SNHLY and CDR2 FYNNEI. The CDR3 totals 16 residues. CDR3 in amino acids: CASSEALGRYGEPQHF. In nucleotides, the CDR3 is TGTGCCAGCAGTGAAGCGCTGGGTAGATACGGCGAGCCCCAGCATTTT. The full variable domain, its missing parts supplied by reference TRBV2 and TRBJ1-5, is EPEVTQTPSHQVTQMGQEVILRCVPISNHLYFYWYRQILGQKVEFLVSFYNNEISEKSEIFDDQFSVERPDGSNFTLKIRSTKLEDSAMYFCASSEALGRYGEPQHFGDGTRLSIL.

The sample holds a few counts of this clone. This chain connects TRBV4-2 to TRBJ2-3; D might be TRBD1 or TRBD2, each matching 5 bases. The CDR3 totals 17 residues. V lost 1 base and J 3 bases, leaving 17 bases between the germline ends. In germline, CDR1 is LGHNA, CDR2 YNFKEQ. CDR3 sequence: CASSQVGTPMGTDTQYF. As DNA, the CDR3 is TGTGCCAGCAGCCAAGTTGGGACCCCAATGGGGACAGATACGCAGTATTTT.

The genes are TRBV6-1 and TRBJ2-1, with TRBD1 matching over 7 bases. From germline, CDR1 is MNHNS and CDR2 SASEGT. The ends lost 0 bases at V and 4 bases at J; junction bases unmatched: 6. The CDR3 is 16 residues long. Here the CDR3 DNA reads TGTGCCAGCAGTGAAGCGTCAGGGGGATTGTACAATGAGCAGTTCTTC. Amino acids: CASSEASGGLYNEQFF.

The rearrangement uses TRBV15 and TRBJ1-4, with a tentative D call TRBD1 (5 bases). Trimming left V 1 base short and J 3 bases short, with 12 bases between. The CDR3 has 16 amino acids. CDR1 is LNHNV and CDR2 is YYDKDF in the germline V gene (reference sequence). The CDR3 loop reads CATSRAFGGANEKLFF. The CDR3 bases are TGTGCCACCAGCAGAGCGTTTGGGGGGGCTAATGAAAAACTGTTTTTT.

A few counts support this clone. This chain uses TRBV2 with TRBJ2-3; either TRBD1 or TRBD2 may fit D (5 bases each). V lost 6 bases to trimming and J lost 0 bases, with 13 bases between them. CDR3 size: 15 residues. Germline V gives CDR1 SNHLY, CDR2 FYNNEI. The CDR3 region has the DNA TGTGCCAGCAGATCCGGGACGCAGAGCACAGATACGCAGTATTTT. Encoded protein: CASRSGTQSTDTQYF.

CDR3 in amino acids: CAISPAGGPGNEQFF. CDR3 in DNA: TGTGCCATCAGTCCTGCGGGGGGGCCGGGCAATGAGCAGTTCTTC. V and J are TRBV10-3 and TRBJ2-1, with 9 bases that match TRBD2. The CDR3 length is 15 residues. CDR1 ENHRY and CDR2 SYGVKD come from the germline V gene. V shed 5 bases, J shed 6 bases, and the junction held 8 bases outside the gene matches.

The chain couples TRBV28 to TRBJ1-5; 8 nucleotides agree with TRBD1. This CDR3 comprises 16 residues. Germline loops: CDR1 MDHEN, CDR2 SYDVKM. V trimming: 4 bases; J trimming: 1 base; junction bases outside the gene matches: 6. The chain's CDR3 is CASSSTGDASNQPQHF. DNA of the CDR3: TGTGCCAGCAGTTCGACAGGGGATGCGAGCAATCAGCCCCAGCATTTT.

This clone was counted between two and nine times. DNA for the CDR3: TGTGCCAGCAGTTCACCCGGAGAGGGTACGCAGTATTTT. The encoded protein is CASSSPGEGTQYF. The rearrangement joins TRBV6-5 to TRBJ2-3; tentatively, D is TRBD2 (5 bases). Per germline, CDR1 MNHEY and CDR2 SVGAGI. This CDR3 region has 13 residues. V was clipped by 4 bases and J by 8 bases, with 13 bases between them.

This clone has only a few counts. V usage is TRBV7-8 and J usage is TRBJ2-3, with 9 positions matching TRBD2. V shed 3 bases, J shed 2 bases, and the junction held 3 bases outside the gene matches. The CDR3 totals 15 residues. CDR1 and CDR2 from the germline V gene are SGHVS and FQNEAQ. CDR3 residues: CASSFRLADTDTQYF. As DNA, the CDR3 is TGTGCCAGCAGCTTTCGACTAGCGGACACAGATACGCAGTATTTT.

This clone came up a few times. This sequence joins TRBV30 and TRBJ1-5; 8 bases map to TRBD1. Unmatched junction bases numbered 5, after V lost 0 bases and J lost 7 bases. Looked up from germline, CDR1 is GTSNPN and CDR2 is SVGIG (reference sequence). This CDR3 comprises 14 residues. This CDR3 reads CAWSVHRGYQPQHF. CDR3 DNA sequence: TGTGCCTGGAGTGTACACAGGGGGTACCAGCCCCAGCATTTT.

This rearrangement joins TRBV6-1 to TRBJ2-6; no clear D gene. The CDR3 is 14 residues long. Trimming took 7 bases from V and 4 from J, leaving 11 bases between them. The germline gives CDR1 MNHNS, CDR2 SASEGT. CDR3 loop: CASTIRRGANVLTF. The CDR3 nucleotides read TGTGCCAGCACGATCAGGAGAGGGGCCAACGTCCTGACTTTC.

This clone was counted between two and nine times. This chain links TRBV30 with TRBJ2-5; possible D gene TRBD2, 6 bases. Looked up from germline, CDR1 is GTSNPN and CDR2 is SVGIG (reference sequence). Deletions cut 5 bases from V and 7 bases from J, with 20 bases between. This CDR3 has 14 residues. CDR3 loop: CAWAPNSGSGTQYF. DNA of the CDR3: TGTGCCTGGGCCCCCAATAGCGGATCGGGGACCCAGTACTTC.

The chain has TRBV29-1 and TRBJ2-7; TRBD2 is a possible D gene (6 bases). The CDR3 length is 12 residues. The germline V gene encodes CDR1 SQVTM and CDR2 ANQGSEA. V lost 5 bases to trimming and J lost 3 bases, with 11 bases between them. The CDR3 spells CSVHSGYYEQYF. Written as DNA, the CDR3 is TGCAGCGTTCACAGCGGGTACTACGAGCAGTACTTC.